This T cell receptor beta chain was identified in a study of cytomegalovirus exposure and HLA in healthy donors. Study-wide context: Per a later analysis, the approximately 690 first-cohort and over 90 validation repertoires shared one platform. General study findings and limits: The study flagged about 150 TCR beta chains as cytomegalovirus-associated. It was found in a later analysis that first-cohort TCR clusters tended to co-occur in the 130 or so validation repertoires.

The table came from immunoSEQ multiplex PCR; TCRdb's copy has only in-frame clones and leaves some out. The profile shows 150,000 to 200,000 clones, 89% of them singletons. CDR3 length equals 15 residues. The V end lost 5 bases, the J end lost 1 base, and 15 bases lay between the germline ends. Germline V gene lookup returns CDR1 ENHRY and CDR2 SYGVKD. Concerning this clone: Its cognate antigen is unknown.

This TCR derives from a man aged 18 to 30 in good health and CMV-seropositive. The sequencing input was PBMCs. V usage is TRBV10-3 and J usage is TRBJ2-7; D not resolved. The CDR3 loop reads CAISITHTRSYEQYF. CDR3 nucleotide sequence: TGTGCCATCAGTATCACCCATACTCGGTCCTACGAGCAGTACTTC.